Included here is one T cell receptor beta chain sequence, with context. Its antigen target is currently unknown. No much larger clonotype is one base removed from it; base qualities were not supplied. This sample stems from a study of CD4 T cells in relation to SARS-CoV-2 and coronaviruses (dated by TCRdb to about 2021). Concerning the study at large: The ViraFEST assay cultured PBMCs with antigen for nine to ten days, then sequenced TCR beta CDR3s to find antigen-specific clonal expansions. Shared crossreactive spike epitopes were mapped to their HLA restriction using patient-derived lymphoblastoid cell lines. An HIV-1 Nef peptide pool or a culture without peptide was used as the negative reference condition. Expansion assays from other donors in the study were sequenced with a different, Illumina-based TCR-beta assay. The Adaptive Biotechnologies TCR-sequencing kit was used for samples from a few pre-COVID donors and for the naive versus memory experiments, whereas the other data were Illumina-based. At the level of individual TCR clonotypes, the study evaluated whether memory CD4+ T cells crossreact between the spike proteins of SARS-CoV-2 and those of common cold coronaviruses. Overall study results and their limits: Memory CD4+ clonotypes crossrecognizing SARS-CoV-2 and at least one common cold coronavirus spike were found in roughly 59% of donors. Crossreactivity analysis was centred on spike protein, so crossreactivity against other viral proteins was not assessed. Small numbers of patients and of tested TCRs limited the study. Crossreactive clones showed significantly weaker SARS-CoV-2-driven expansion than monoreactive clones, consistent with antigenic imprinting. Because no donor provided both pre-pandemic and post-infection samples, tracing the source of pre-existing responses was limited.

The CDR3 starts with the cysteine, ends with the phenylalanine, and has 14 residues. The retained sequence is limited to the CDR3, 42 bases, with the frame set at the first base. The germline V gene (reference sequence) sets CDR1 to LNHDA and CDR2 to SQIVND. V and J lose 3 bases and 5 bases, and a span of 11 bases separates them. The library was built by means of the immunoSEQ multiplex PCR assay. The original pipeline was this. During preprocessing, nonproductive sequences were discarded, as were any CDR3s that did not begin with C, did not end with F or W, or were shorter than 7 amino acids. Antigen-specific clonotypes were called with the MANAFEST web app on the basis of expansion relative to the reference and to other culture wells. A clone counted as positive if significantly expanded in 2 of 3 replicate wells versus the reference culture at FDR below 0.05. A further requirement for positive clones was significant expansion compared with all other tandem wells, along with an odds ratio above 5. Pairwise Levenshtein distance, computed with the stringdist R package after three terminal residues were trimmed from each end, was used as the measure of CDR3 homology. The table comes from immuneACCESS by way of TCRdb, which keeps in-frame sequences with V and J called. Part of the clones is missing from these tables; in studies checked, under half for an unresolved V gene and the rest for unknown reasons. Clone size and the V and J calls come from that table; the DNA yielded D and trimming. In all, the sample holds roughly 18,000 clones, and around 73% of those were seen once. The ten largest clones take up about 21% of the sample.

CD4+ T cells from unexposed donors were collected before the COVID-19 pandemic (2011-2018). After 10 to 11 days of culture, CD4+ T cells were isolated with the EasySep CD4+ T cell isolation kit. As cell number allowed, CD4+ T cells from unexposed donors were tested for reactivity to SARS-CoV-2 S and N and to four common cold coronavirus spike pools. About 1.8 million PBMCs per well were cultured in IMDM with roughly 5.5% human AB serum and around 10 IU/ml IL-2. Half of the culture medium was replaced with fresh IL-2-containing medium on days 3 and 7. In general, triplicate replicate wells were used for every peptide culture condition. Leukapheresis product for the unexposed donors was bought commercially. PBMCs were isolated from leukapheresis product or whole blood by Ficoll-Paque PLUS gradient centrifugation. PBMCs were either cryopreserved at -140°C or used fresh in the expansion assay. The QIAamp Micro DNA Kit was used to extract genomic DNA from the CD4+ T cells.

The rearrangement combines TRBV19 with TRBJ2-1; the D gene assignment is ambiguous. The sequence derives from a human donor in good health. The specimen sequenced was CD4+ T cells from PBMCs, cultured in vitro. The DNA sequence is given as TGTGCCAGTAGTATTGGCGCACAACACAATGAGCAGTTCTTC. The translation is CASSIGAQHNEQFF.